Each of the 10 T cell receptor beta chains below was sequenced from the same sample in a study of blood T cell repertoires in COVID-19 (dated by TCRdb to between 2020 and 2021). Library preparation employed the immunoSEQ multiplex PCR assay. TCRdb re-hosts the immuneACCESS table, in-frame sequences only. Its copies lack some clones; in the studies checked, an unresolved V gene accounts for under half of them, and the cause for the rest is not known. In all, the sample holds about 69,000 clones, and nearly 90% of those were seen once. The biggest ten clones account for 5% to 6% of the sample. The specimen was peripheral blood. The receptors were gathered from a man in his fifties or sixties with acute or convalescent COVID-19.

The chain uses TRBV2 and TRBJ2-5; TRBD2 aligns across 14 bases. This CDR3 contains 17 residues. V gave up 4 bases and J gave up 1 base; unmatched junction bases: 5. Germline V gene lookup returns CDR1 SNHLY and CDR2 FYNNEI. CDR3 in DNA: TGTGCCAGCAGTGGGCCGACTAGCGGGAGGGCCCAAGAGACCCAGTACTTC. Translated, it gives CASSGPTSGRAQETQYF.

V gene TRBV19 combines with J gene TRBJ2-1, with 7 positions matching TRBD2. The CDR3 spans 16 residues. Germline CDR1 LNHDA, CDR2 SQIVND (reference sequence). V lost 3 bases to trimming and J lost 8 bases; unmatched junction nucleotides: 13. The CDR3 nucleotides read TGTGCCAGTAGTATCTCGCGGGAGCCGGGTTGGGATGAGCAGTTCTTC. It translates to CASSISREPGWDEQFF.

The chain recombines TRBV5-1 with TRBJ1-5; the match to TRBD1 covers 9 bases. The J segment lost 1 base and the V segment lost 2 bases, leaving 1 base of the junction unmatched. Germline-derived CDR1 and CDR2 are SGHRS and YFSETQ. CDR3 size: 15 residues. DNA for the CDR3: TGCGCCAGCAGCTTAGGACAGGGGAGCAATCAGCCCCAGCATTTT. Protein product: CASSLGQGSNQPQHF.

The chain has TRBV6-2 or TRBV6-3 and TRBJ2-3, with a tentative D call TRBD1 (6 bases). Per germline, CDR1 MNHEY and CDR2 SVGEGT. This CDR3 has 15 amino acids. Deletions cut 5 bases from V and 1 base from J, with 13 bases between. CDR3 residues: CASSHRVVGTDTQYF. CDR3 DNA: TGTGCCAGCAGTCACAGGGTTGTGGGCACAGATACGCAGTATTTT.

The rearrangement uses TRBV5-4 and TRBJ1-6, with a possible D match to TRBD1 (5 bases). V lost 0 bases and J lost 7, with 8 bases in between. The germline V gene has CDR1 SGHNT and CDR2 YYREEE (reference sequence). The CDR3 spans 14 residues. The CDR3 here is CASSLDRTNSPLHF. In nucleotides, the CDR3 is TGTGCCAGCAGCTTGGACAGGACAAATTCACCCCTCCACTTT.

The V and J genes are TRBV5-1 and TRBJ2-7; 8 bases are shared with TRBD2. CDR1 and CDR2 from the germline V gene are SGHRS and YFSETQ. V trimming: 0 bases; J trimming: 3 bases; junction bases outside the gene matches: 2. The CDR3 has 14 residues. As DNA, the CDR3 is TGCGCCAGCAGCTTGGGACTAGCGAACTACGAGCAGTACTTC. It encodes CASSLGLANYEQYF.

The chain carries TRBV27 and TRBJ2-5, with 7 bases lining up with TRBD2. J was trimmed by 4 bases and V by 5 bases; bases with no gene match: 13. This CDR3 has 16 residues. Germline CDR1 and CDR2: MNHEY and SMNVEV (reference sequence). CDR3 in DNA: TGTGCCAGCAGTCTCACAGTGGGGGGGGGTGGAGAGACCCAGTACTTC. Translation: CASSLTVGGGGETQYF.

The chain carries TRBV9 and TRBJ2-1, with D uncertain. This CDR3 is 12 amino acids long. Trimming took 3 bases from V and 9 from J, leaving 10 bases between them. The germline V gene encodes CDR1 SGDLS and CDR2 YYNGEE. The CDR3 protein is CASSGLDVEQFF. The CDR3 DNA is TGTGCCAGCAGCGGCCTAGACGTTGAGCAGTTCTTC.

The chain links TRBV6-1 to TRBJ1-2; D is possibly TRBD1 (5 bases). Trimming stripped 7 bases from V and 0 bases from J, with 18 bases between. Per the germline V gene, CDR1 is MNHNS and CDR2 is SASEGT. There are 16 residues in the CDR3. Written as DNA, the CDR3 is TGTGCCAGCACTCAAGCGGGGGGTACAGCTAACTATGGCTACACCTTC. It is translated as CASTQAGGTANYGYTF.

The rearrangement uses TRBV19 and TRBJ1-2; D might be TRBD1 (5 bases). CDR3 size: 15 residues. V lost 3 bases and J 1 base, leaving 12 bases between the germline ends. Germline V gene lookup returns CDR1 LNHDA and CDR2 SQIVND (reference sequence). For the CDR3, the DNA is TGTGCCAGTAGTATTCAATGGACACTTAACTATGGCTACACCTTC. Its protein is CASSIQWTLNYGYTF. The entire variable domain, with the rest obtained from reference TRBV19 and TRBJ1-2, is as follows: DGGITQSPKYLFRKEGQNVTLSCEQNLNHDAMYWYRQDPGQGLRLIYYSQIVNDFQKGDIAEGYSVSREKKESFPLTVTSAQKNPTAFYLCASSIQWTLNYGYTFGSGTRLTVV.